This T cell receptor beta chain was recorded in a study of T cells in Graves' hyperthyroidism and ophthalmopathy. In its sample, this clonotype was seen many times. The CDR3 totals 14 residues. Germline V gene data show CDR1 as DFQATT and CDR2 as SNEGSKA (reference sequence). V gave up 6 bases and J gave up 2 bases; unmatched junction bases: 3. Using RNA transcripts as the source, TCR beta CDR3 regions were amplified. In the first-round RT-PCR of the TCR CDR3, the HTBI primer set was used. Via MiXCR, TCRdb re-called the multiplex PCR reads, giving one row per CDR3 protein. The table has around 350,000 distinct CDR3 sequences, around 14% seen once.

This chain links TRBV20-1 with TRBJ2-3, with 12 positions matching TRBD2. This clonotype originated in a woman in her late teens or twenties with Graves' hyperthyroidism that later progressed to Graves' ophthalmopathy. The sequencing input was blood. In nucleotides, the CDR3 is TGCAGTGCCTGGACTAGCGGGGACACAGATACGCAGTATTTT. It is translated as CSAWTSGDTDTQYF.